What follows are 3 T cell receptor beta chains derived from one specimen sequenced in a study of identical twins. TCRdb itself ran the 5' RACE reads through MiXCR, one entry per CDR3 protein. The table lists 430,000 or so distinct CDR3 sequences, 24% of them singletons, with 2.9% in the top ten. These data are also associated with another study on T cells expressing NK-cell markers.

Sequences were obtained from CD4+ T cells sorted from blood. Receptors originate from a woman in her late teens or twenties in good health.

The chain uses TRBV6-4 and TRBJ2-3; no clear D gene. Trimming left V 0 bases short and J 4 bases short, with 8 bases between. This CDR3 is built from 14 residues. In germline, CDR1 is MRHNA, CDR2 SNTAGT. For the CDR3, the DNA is TGTGCCAGCAGTGACTCGATCTCTCCAGATACGCAGTATTTT. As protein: CASSDSISPDTQYF.

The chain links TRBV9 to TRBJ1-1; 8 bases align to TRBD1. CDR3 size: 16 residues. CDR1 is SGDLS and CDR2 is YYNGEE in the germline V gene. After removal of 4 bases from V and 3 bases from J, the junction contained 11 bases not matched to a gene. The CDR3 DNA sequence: TGTGCCAGCAGCAAACGACAGGGGTTATCTCACACTGAAGCTTTCTTT. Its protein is CASSKRQGLSHTEAFF. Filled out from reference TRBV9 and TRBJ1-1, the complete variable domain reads DSGVTQTPKHLITATGQRVTLRCSPRSGDLSVYWYQQSLDQGLQFLIQYYNGEERAKGNILERFSAQQFPDLHSELNLSSLELGDSALYFCASSKRQGLSHTEAFFGQGTRLTVV.

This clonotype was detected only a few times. In DNA, the CDR3 is TGTGCCAGCAGCGACAGGGGGAAGGGAGATACGCAGTATTTT. This translates into CASSDRGKGDTQYF. This chain joins TRBV2 and TRBJ2-3, with 9 positions matching TRBD1. The CDR3 is 14 residues long. The germline V gene encodes CDR1 SNHLY and CDR2 FYNNEI. Germline trimming cut 6 bases from V and 5 bases from J; bases unmatched to any gene: 6.